This T cell receptor (beta chain) was recovered during a study of shared clonotypes between healthy human individuals. The wider study: The donors, a couple of women and a few men, were aged 18 to 49. A donor's plate count was three for CD4 naive and three for CD4 memory; CD8 naive had two and CD8 memory one.

In the naive CD8 group, cells lacked CD45RO and were positively selected for CCR7, so terminally differentiated effector memory CD45RA+ cells were left out. General study findings and limits: Estimated richness values were generally larger in naive subsets than in memory subsets.

V shed 0 bases and J shed 5 bases, with 10 bases lying between them. The CDR3 extends over 14 amino acids. Germline assignment: CDR1 MNHEY and CDR2 SMNVEV (reference sequence). As to this clone: Its specificity is not known. Other nucleotide sequences in the sample specify the same CDR3.

TCRdb keeps only in-frame clones here, not all; method: immunoSEQ multiplex PCR. Among about 1.9 million clones listed, around 93% were seen once. The sequenced material came from naive CD8+ T cells from PBMCs. This clonotype was sampled from a man aged 18 to 29 in good health. Some clones in this sample may be carry-over from other donors' samples. The chain is built from TRBV27 and TRBJ1-1, with D possibly matching TRBD1 (5 bases). The CDR3 loop is CASSLSTGWTEAFF. In DNA form, the CDR3 reads TGTGCCAGCAGTTTATCCACAGGCTGGACTGAAGCTTTCTTT.